Sequencing of this TCR beta chain was carried out in a study of blood T cell repertoires in COVID-19. Study context: Both acute and convalescent COVID-19 samples were obtained from the United States, Italy and Spain. Sources were T cells, B-cell-depleted T cells, or PBMCs; the material itself was cDNA or gDNA.

Authors' data handling: The assay estimated nucleated cells by amplifying reference gene primers. Sequencing was performed with immunoSEQ multiplex PCR; in TCRdb, only in-frame clones are kept and a portion is missing. V and J calls and clone size are as listed in that table; D and trimming were resolved from the DNA. The sample lists about 120,000 clones; 82% were seen once. Germline V lookup: CDR1 SEHNR, CDR2 FQNEAQ (reference sequence). Trimming cost V 5 bases and J 4 bases, with 12 bases left between them. The CDR3 is made up of 14 amino acids. This receptor was identified in a man aged 65 to 85 with active or convalescent COVID-19. The sequenced sample was peripheral blood. The V and J genes are TRBV7-9 and TRBJ1-5, with D perhaps TRBD1 (5 bases). CDR3 loop: CASSPAGVNQPQHF. In DNA, the CDR3 is TGTGCCAGCAGCCCGGCGGGGGTTAATCAGCCCCAGCATTTT.